Listed below are T cell receptor beta chains from one sample, sequenced in a study of shared clonotypes between healthy human individuals. Some clones are missing from TCRdb's copy, which holds only in-frame ones; the method was immunoSEQ multiplex PCR. The table records some 2 million clones, approximately 94% of them present only once. Sequencing was performed on naive CD8+ T cells sorted from blood. The source is a man younger than 35 in good health. Each CDR3 is given with its conserved first and last residue. The order of the fields is J gene, V gene, D gene, clone size, CDR3 protein, CDR3 DNA. D genes are given only for firm matches. Clone size appears in some rows only: once, few, many, or a class for an expanded clone.

j_gene: TRBJ1-2
v_gene: TRBV5-5
d_gene: -
abundance: -
CDR3aa: CASSLAVGLGNYGYTF
CDR3nt: TGTGCCAGCAGCTTGGCCGTGGGACTCGGGAACTATGGCTACACCTTC

j_gene: TRBJ1-5
v_gene: TRBV7-9
d_gene: -
abundance: -
CDR3aa: CASSLGLGNQPQHF
CDR3nt: TGTGCCAGCAGCTTAGGACTAGGCAATCAGCCCCAGCATTTT

j_gene: TRBJ1-3
v_gene: TRBV5-6
d_gene: TRBD1
abundance: -
CDR3aa: CASSYQGAVGNTIYF
CDR3nt: TGTGCCAGCAGCTATCAGGGGGCCGTTGGAAACACCATATATTTT

j_gene: TRBJ2-5
v_gene: TRBV5-1
d_gene: -
abundance: -
CDR3aa: CASSLPTSTAGDETQYF
CDR3nt: TGCGCCAGCAGCTTGCCCACCTCGACTGCCGGTGACGAGACCCAGTACTTC

j_gene: TRBJ2-1
v_gene: TRBV2
d_gene: -
abundance: -
CDR3aa: CASSDLRDYNEQFF
CDR3nt: TGTGCCAGCAGTGATTTGCGGGACTACAATGAGCAGTTCTTC

j_gene: TRBJ2-2
v_gene: TRBV12-5
d_gene: -
abundance: -
CDR3aa: CASGTDRGELFF
CDR3nt: TGTGCTAGTGGCACAGACCGAGGGGAGCTGTTTTTT

j_gene: TRBJ2-5
v_gene: TRBV12-5
d_gene: TRBD2
abundance: -
CDR3aa: CASGSGLAGEGETQYF
CDR3nt: TGTGCTAGTGGTTCGGGACTAGCGGGAGAGGGGGAGACCCAGTACTTC

j_gene: TRBJ2-7
v_gene: TRBV27
d_gene: -
abundance: -
CDR3aa: CASSFASAAYEQYF
CDR3nt: TGTGCCAGCAGTTTCGCTAGCGCGGCCTACGAGCAGTACTTC

j_gene: TRBJ1-1
v_gene: TRBV7-2
d_gene: -
abundance: -
CDR3aa: CASSFITGNTEAFF
CDR3nt: TGTGCCAGCAGCTTTATTACCGGAAACACTGAAGCTTTCTTT

j_gene: TRBJ1-2
v_gene: TRBV27
d_gene: TRBD1
abundance: -
CDR3aa: CASSPKGQGNYGYTF
CDR3nt: TGTGCCAGCAGCCCTAAAGGACAGGGGAACTATGGCTACACCTTC

j_gene: TRBJ2-7
v_gene: TRBV28
d_gene: -
abundance: -
CDR3aa: CASSLRLRGTYEQYF
CDR3nt: TGTGCCAGCAGTTTAAGGCTCAGGGGCACCTACGAGCAGTACTTC

j_gene: TRBJ2-7
v_gene: TRBV4-1
d_gene: TRBD2
abundance: -
CDR3aa: CASSPYTGTSGVYEQYF
CDR3nt: TGCGCCAGCAGCCCATATACCGGGACTAGCGGGGTCTACGAGCAGTACTTC

j_gene: TRBJ2-7
v_gene: TRBV11-2
d_gene: TRBD1
abundance: -
CDR3aa: CASSPDRAEQYF
CDR3nt: TGTGCCAGCAGCCCTGACAGGGCCGAGCAGTACTTC

j_gene: TRBJ2-1
v_gene: TRBV5-6
d_gene: TRBD2
abundance: -
CDR3aa: CASSAGLPGNEQFF
CDR3nt: TGTGCCAGCAGCGCGGGACTACCCGGCAATGAGCAGTTCTTC

j_gene: TRBJ2-7
v_gene: TRBV29-1
d_gene: -
abundance: -
CDR3aa: CSVKTLYEQYF
CDR3nt: TGCAGCGTTAAGACCCTATACGAGCAGTACTTC

j_gene: TRBJ1-5
v_gene: TRBV10-1
d_gene: TRBD1
abundance: -
CDR3aa: CASTPGQVGNNQPQHF
CDR3nt: TGCGCCAGCACTCCGGGACAGGTCGGTAACAATCAGCCCCAGCATTTT

j_gene: TRBJ1-1
v_gene: TRBV29-1
d_gene: -
abundance: -
CDR3aa: CSVEVRNTEAFF
CDR3nt: TGCAGCGTTGAAGTTCGTAACACTGAAGCTTTCTTT

j_gene: TRBJ1-4
v_gene: TRBV7-9
d_gene: -
abundance: -
CDR3aa: CASSGSVSRDEKLFF
CDR3nt: TGTGCCAGCAGCGGGTCAGTTAGTCGCGATGAAAAACTGTTTTTT

j_gene: TRBJ2-3
v_gene: TRBV10-3
d_gene: TRBD2
abundance: -
CDR3aa: CAISEGTSGSTDTQYF
CDR3nt: TGTGCCATCAGTGAAGGGACTAGCGGGAGCACAGATACGCAGTATTTT

j_gene: TRBJ2-2
v_gene: TRBV13
d_gene: TRBD1
abundance: -
CDR3aa: CASSGTGRAGELFF
CDR3nt: TGTGCCAGCAGCGGGACAGGGAGGGCCGGGGAGCTGTTTTTT

j_gene: TRBJ1-1
v_gene: TRBV5-6
d_gene: TRBD1
abundance: once
CDR3aa: CASSPTGTGRTEAFF
CDR3nt: TGTGCCAGCAGCCCTACCGGGACAGGGCGCACTGAAGCTTTCTTT

j_gene: TRBJ1-3
v_gene: TRBV6-5
d_gene: TRBD1
abundance: -
CDR3aa: CASSYNRGSGNTIYF
CDR3nt: TGTGCCAGCAGTTACAACAGGGGGTCTGGAAACACCATATATTTT

j_gene: TRBJ2-5
v_gene: TRBV9
d_gene: -
abundance: -
CDR3aa: CASSVEPGAKYQETQYF
CDR3nt: TGTGCCAGCAGCGTAGAACCAGGGGCAAAATACCAAGAGACCCAGTACTTC

j_gene: TRBJ2-2
v_gene: TRBV5-1
d_gene: -
abundance: -
CDR3aa: CASSLGAAGTGELFF
CDR3nt: TGCGCCAGCAGCTTGGGTGCAGCGGGCACCGGGGAGCTGTTTTTT

j_gene: TRBJ1-5
v_gene: TRBV30
d_gene: TRBD1
abundance: -
CDR3aa: CAWSVQGLGQPQHF
CDR3nt: TGTGCCTGGAGTGTACAGGGGTTAGGTCAGCCCCAGCATTTT

j_gene: TRBJ2-5
v_gene: TRBV7-2
d_gene: TRBD2
abundance: -
CDR3aa: CASSLRPSGRVGETQYF
CDR3nt: TGTGCCAGCAGCTTAAGGCCTAGCGGGAGGGTTGGGGAGACCCAGTACTTC

j_gene: TRBJ1-2
v_gene: TRBV4-1
d_gene: -
abundance: -
CDR3aa: CASSQAPGGQIGYTF
CDR3nt: TGCGCCAGCAGCCAAGCCCCCGGGGGCCAGATTGGCTACACCTTC

j_gene: TRBJ2-3
v_gene: TRBV7-9
d_gene: TRBD2
abundance: -
CDR3aa: CASTLAGGPEDTQYF
CDR3nt: TGTGCCAGCACCCTAGCGGGAGGGCCGGAAGATACGCAGTATTTT

j_gene: TRBJ2-6
v_gene: TRBV21-1
d_gene: -
abundance: once
CDR3aa: CASSKSVPRRELSSGANVLTF
CDR3nt: TGTGCCAGCAGCAAATCCGTCCCACGTCGGGAGCTGAGCTCTGGGGCCAACGTCCTGACTTTC

j_gene: TRBJ2-1
v_gene: TRBV12-5
d_gene: -
abundance: -
CDR3aa: CASGGVGNEQFF
CDR3nt: TGTGCTAGTGGTGGTGTCGGGAATGAGCAGTTCTTC

j_gene: TRBJ2-7
v_gene: TRBV11-1
d_gene: -
abundance: -
CDR3aa: CASSPSGSYEQYF
CDR3nt: TGTGCCAGCAGCCCAAGTGGGTCCTACGAGCAGTACTTC

j_gene: TRBJ2-7
v_gene: TRBV5-1
d_gene: -
abundance: -
CDR3aa: CASSFGGPYEQYF
CDR3nt: TGCGCCAGCAGCTTTGGAGGGCCCTACGAGCAGTACTTC

j_gene: TRBJ2-7
v_gene: TRBV25-1
d_gene: -
abundance: -
CDR3aa: CASSEFLVSSYEQYF
CDR3nt: TGTGCCAGCAGTGAATTTTTGGTCAGCTCCTACGAGCAGTACTTC

j_gene: TRBJ1-1
v_gene: TRBV6-5
d_gene: -
abundance: -
CDR3aa: CASSYTDSEAFF
CDR3nt: TGTGCCAGCAGTTACACGGACTCTGAAGCTTTCTTT

j_gene: TRBJ2-6
v_gene: TRBV14
d_gene: -
abundance: -
CDR3aa: CASSRYDRVTGANVLTF
CDR3nt: TGTGCCAGCAGCCGATATGACAGAGTCACCGGGGCCAACGTCCTGACTTTC

j_gene: TRBJ2-6
v_gene: TRBV6-5
d_gene: -
abundance: -
CDR3aa: CASSYGLGGANVLTF
CDR3nt: TGTGCCAGCAGTTACGGCCTTGGGGGGGCCAACGTCCTGACTTTC

j_gene: TRBJ2-2
v_gene: TRBV14
d_gene: -
abundance: -
CDR3aa: CASSQEEGRNTGELFF
CDR3nt: TGTGCCAGCAGCCAAGAGGAAGGGAGGAACACCGGGGAGCTGTTTTTT

j_gene: TRBJ1-1
v_gene: TRBV5-1
d_gene: TRBD1
abundance: -
CDR3aa: CASSTGQGVDTEAFF
CDR3nt: TGCGCCAGCAGCACAGGACAGGGCGTGGACACTGAAGCTTTCTTT

j_gene: TRBJ2-7
v_gene: TRBV7-2
d_gene: -
abundance: once
CDR3aa: CASSLLSGLEGGEQYF
CDR3nt: TGTGCCAGCAGCTTACTGTCAGGACTTGAAGGTGGGGAGCAGTACTTC

j_gene: TRBJ2-4
v_gene: TRBV4-1
d_gene: -
abundance: -
CDR3aa: CASSQDTGLTNIQYF
CDR3nt: TGCGCCAGCAGCCAAGATACAGGGCTTACAAACATTCAGTACTTC

j_gene: TRBJ2-5
v_gene: TRBV6-5
d_gene: -
abundance: -
CDR3aa: CASGVGETQYF
CDR3nt: TGTGCCAGTGGAGTTGGGGAGACCCAGTACTTC

j_gene: TRBJ2-1
v_gene: TRBV30
d_gene: -
abundance: once
CDR3aa: CAGEDVNNEQFF
CDR3nt: TGTGCCGGAGAAGACGTAAACAATGAGCAGTTCTTC

j_gene: TRBJ2-2
v_gene: TRBV10-1
d_gene: -
abundance: -
CDR3aa: CASSGNAGELFF
CDR3nt: TGCGCCAGCAGTGGCAACGCCGGGGAGCTGTTTTTT

j_gene: TRBJ2-4
v_gene: TRBV4-3
d_gene: TRBD2
abundance: -
CDR3aa: CASSQGLATSGRGNIQYF
CDR3nt: TGCGCCAGCAGCCAAGGCCTCGCAACTAGCGGGAGAGGAAACATTCAGTACTTC

j_gene: TRBJ1-1
v_gene: TRBV2
d_gene: TRBD1
abundance: -
CDR3aa: CASSEVGDRGPNTEAFF
CDR3nt: TGTGCCAGCAGTGAAGTGGGGGACAGGGGGCCGAACACTGAAGCTTTCTTT

j_gene: TRBJ2-2
v_gene: TRBV10-3
d_gene: TRBD1
abundance: -
CDR3aa: CAISDPGQRVGELFF
CDR3nt: TGTGCCATCAGTGATCCGGGACAGAGAGTCGGGGAGCTGTTTTTT

j_gene: TRBJ2-7
v_gene: TRBV4-3
d_gene: -
abundance: -
CDR3aa: CASSQDESGDYEQYF
CDR3nt: TGCGCCAGCAGCCAAGATGAGTCCGGTGATTACGAGCAGTACTTC

j_gene: TRBJ2-5
v_gene: TRBV27
d_gene: -
abundance: -
CDR3aa: CASSLRGEETQYF
CDR3nt: TGTGCCAGCAGTCTGAGGGGGGAAGAGACCCAGTACTTC

j_gene: TRBJ2-2
v_gene: TRBV19
d_gene: TRBD1
abundance: once
CDR3aa: CASRGTGIIGYTGELFF
CDR3nt: TGTGCCAGTAGAGGGACAGGGATCATAGGGTACACCGGGGAGCTGTTTTTT

j_gene: TRBJ1-5
v_gene: TRBV28
d_gene: TRBD1
abundance: -
CDR3aa: CASSYVDPRTGGDYSNQPQHF
CDR3nt: TGTGCCAGCTCTTATGTAGACCCTCGGACAGGGGGAGATTATAGCAATCAGCCCCAGCATTTT

j_gene: TRBJ2-3
v_gene: TRBV18
d_gene: -
abundance: few
CDR3aa: CASSRDSTDTQYF
CDR3nt: TGTGCCAGCTCACGGGACAGCACAGATACGCAGTATTTT

j_gene: TRBJ2-7
v_gene: TRBV4-1
d_gene: -
abundance: -
CDR3aa: CASSQEGRGTVDYEQYF
CDR3nt: TGCGCCAGCAGCCAAGAAGGGAGGGGGACAGTAGACTACGAGCAGTACTTC